The clone carrying this T cell receptor beta chain was observed a few times. Its matching antigen is unknown. The V gene lost 6 bases and the J gene lost 2 bases, with 13 bases spanning the gap. From germline, CDR1 is SNHLY and CDR2 FYNNEI. This CDR3 has 14 residues. The entry originates in a study of early T cells in non-severe SARS-CoV-2 infection. Study-wide results and limits: Anti-spike CD8 specificities were favored by VDJdb matching, whose results missed private and CD4 specificities.

Individual cDNA molecules carried attached unique molecular identifiers. Each CDR3 protein gets one entry after TCRdb re-called the 5' RACE reads with MiXCR. The sample contains roughly 38,000 distinct CDR3 sequences, 5% to 6% of which appear only once. The receptor comes from an adult who was a healthcare worker with PCR-confirmed SARS-CoV-2 infection or an uninfected control (not recorded which). Sequenced input: whole blood. This chain connects TRBV2 to TRBJ2-5, with D perhaps being TRBD1 or TRBD2 (6 bases each). CDR3 region: CASRSTGGQETQYF. For the CDR3, the DNA is TGTGCCAGCAGATCGACAGGAGGGCAAGAGACCCAGTACTTC.